The 29 T cell receptor beta chains listed next were all sequenced from one sample in a study of cytomegalovirus exposure and HLA in healthy donors. Clones were sequenced by immunoSEQ multiplex PCR, and TCRdb holds only the in-frame ones, with some missing. The profile shows over 250,000 clones, 65% to 90% of them singletons. The sample was PBMCs. The source of these receptors is a woman between 18 and 30 years old in good health and CMV-seronegative.

This clone came up a few times. The chain has TRBV2 and TRBJ2-3; 9 bases are a match to TRBD1. CDR3 length: 14 residues. Germline V gives CDR1 SNHLY, CDR2 FYNNEI. Germline trimming cut 6 bases from V and 3 bases from J; bases unmatched to any gene: 4. The CDR3 reads CASSVGTGTDTQYF. The CDR3 coding sequence is TGTGCCAGCAGCGTGGGGACAGGGACAGATACGCAGTATTTT.

The V gene is TRBV28, the J gene TRBJ2-7; 9 bases match TRBD1. Germline lookup yields CDR1 MDHEN and CDR2 SYDVKM. Trimming at V came to 7 bases and at J to 2 bases, leaving 6 bases not matched to a gene. The CDR3 is 14 residues long. The CDR3 sequence: CASTSGQGTYEQYF. CDR3 nucleotides: TGTGCCAGCACCTCGGGACAGGGTACCTACGAGCAGTACTTC. The entire variable domain, with the rest obtained from reference TRBV28 and TRBJ2-7, is as follows: DVKVTQSSRYLVKRTGEKVFLECVQDMDHENMFWYRQDPGLGLRLIYFSYDVKMKEKGDIPEGYSVSREKKERFSLILESASTNQTSMYLCASTSGQGTYEQYFGPGTRLTVT.

This clone was found once. The J gene is TRBJ2-6, the V gene TRBV4-3; TRBD1 aligns across 8 bases. Germline V gives CDR1 LGHNA, CDR2 YSLEER. The J segment lost 3 bases and the V segment lost 0 bases, leaving 13 bases of the junction unmatched. CDR3 size: 20 residues. The CDR3 region has the DNA TGCGCCAGCAGCCAAGATTTTGGACAGGGAGATCCCCGTGGGGCCAACGTCCTGACTTTC. Its translation: CASSQDFGQGDPRGANVLTF.

The chain couples TRBV7-6 to TRBJ2-7; maybe TRBD2 (5 bases). V gave up 3 bases and J gave up 5 bases, with 23 bases separating them. Germline loops: CDR1 SGHVS, CDR2 FNYEAQ. The CDR3 is 17 amino acids. CDR3 sequence: CASSFRPLGAVGDEQYF. The CDR3 DNA is TGTGCCAGCAGCTTTCGCCCCTTAGGTGCCGTCGGGGACGAGCAGTACTTC.

The chain couples TRBV6-1 to TRBJ1-3; D possibly corresponds to TRBD1 (5 bases). Per germline, CDR1 MNHNS and CDR2 SASEGT. The ends were cut back, 1 base at V and 3 bases at J, with 13 bases in the middle. The CDR3 is made up of 16 amino acids. CDR3 in amino acids: CASSEVLGGDGNTIYF. The CDR3 nucleotides are TGTGCCAGCAGTGAAGTTTTGGGAGGGGATGGAAACACCATATATTTT.

This rearrangement joins TRBV28 to TRBJ2-7; D not certain. This CDR3 contains 14 residues. The V end was cut by 7 bases, the J end by 2 bases, with 15 bases between. From germline, CDR1 is MDHEN and CDR2 SYDVKM. CDR3 nucleotide sequence: TGTGCCAGCACAACCCCCGACAAAACCTACGAGCAGTACTTC. This encodes CASTTPDKTYEQYF.

The chain is built from TRBV9 and TRBJ2-7; 9 positions match TRBD1. Losses at the gene ends were 3 bases for V and 4 bases for J; bases not matched to a gene: 8. The germline gives CDR1 SGDLS, CDR2 YYNGEE. CDR3 length equals 15 residues. CDR3 amino acids: CASSATGTGSYEQYF. The CDR3 coding sequence is TGTGCCAGCAGCGCCACCGGGACAGGGTCTTACGAGCAGTACTTC.

The chain has TRBV18 and TRBJ2-7; tentative D call: TRBD1 (6 bases). The ends were cut back, 1 base at V and 0 bases at J, with 16 bases in the middle. The CDR3 runs to 17 residues. The germline V gene encodes CDR1 KGHSH and CDR2 LQKENI. Here the CDR3 reads CASSPLGQSLHSYEQYF. CDR3 in DNA: TGTGCCAGCTCACCACTTGGACAGTCCCTTCACTCCTACGAGCAGTACTTC.

The gene calls are TRBV18 and TRBJ2-1; 12 bases match TRBD2. The CDR3 consists of 15 residues. The V gene's germline CDR1 is KGHSH and CDR2 LQKENI. V lost 6 bases, J lost 8 bases, and 8 bases stayed unmatched. Written as DNA, the CDR3 is TGTGCCAGCTCCCCTAGACTAGCGGGAGAGGATGAGCAGTTCTTC. Protein product: CASSPRLAGEDEQFF.

The chain employs TRBV27 and TRBJ1-1; 9 nucleotides align to TRBD1. This CDR3 spans 13 amino acids. Trimming removed 5 bases from V and 4 bases from J; junction bases left unmatched: 2. The germline V gene has CDR1 MNHEY and CDR2 SMNVEV (reference sequence). The CDR3 spells CASSGTGSTEAFF. The CDR3 DNA is TGTGCCAGCAGTGGGACAGGGAGCACTGAAGCTTTCTTT.

This clone was seen a single time. This sequence joins TRBV28 and TRBJ1-1; D gene uncertain. The V end was cut by 6 bases, the J end by 5 bases, with 10 bases between. Germline V CDR1 and CDR2: MDHEN, SYDVKM. This CDR3 is built from 12 residues. CDR3 DNA: TGTGCCAGCAGCCAGTTTCAGACTGAAGCTTTCTTT. Its translation is CASSQFQTEAFF.

The rearrangement joins TRBV30 to TRBJ1-4; the D gene is possibly TRBD1 (5 bases). Trimming stripped 0 bases from V and 4 bases from J, with 21 bases between. This CDR3 comprises 18 residues. Germline-derived CDR1 and CDR2 are GTSNPN and SVGIG (reference sequence). The DNA of the CDR3 is TGTGCCTGGAGTGTACGATTTGGGACTCCGCCTTTTAATGAAAAACTGTTTTTT. It translates to CAWSVRFGTPPFNEKLFF.

At least ten counts were recorded for this clone. The chain couples TRBV5-1 to TRBJ2-7; D not certain. The CDR3 consists of 13 residues. The V and J ends lost 0 bases and 3 bases respectively, with 7 bases between them. Germline V gene lookup returns CDR1 SGHRS and CDR2 YFSETQ. The CDR3 spells CASSLGSVYEQYF. The CDR3 DNA reads TGCGCCAGCAGCTTGGGGTCAGTCTACGAGCAGTACTTC.

The chain carries TRBV6-6 and TRBJ2-7, with a tentative D call TRBD1 (6 bases). CDR3 length equals 14 residues. Germline V gene lookup returns CDR1 MNHNY and CDR2 SVGAGI (reference sequence). Trimming left V 5 bases short and J 3 bases short, with 14 bases between. CDR3 region: CASSTDRLLYEQYF. CDR3 DNA: TGTGCCAGCAGTACGGACAGACTACTCTACGAGCAGTACTTC.

The chain carries TRBV28 and TRBJ1-5; 9 nucleotides align to TRBD1. This CDR3 has 15 residues. Per germline, CDR1 MDHEN and CDR2 SYDVKM. V was pared by 5 bases and J by 4 bases, with 6 bases of the junction left unmatched. The CDR3 protein is CASSPTGGSNQPQHF. The CDR3 DNA reads as TGTGCCAGCAGTCCTACAGGGGGCTCGAATCAGCCCCAGCATTTT. The entire variable domain, with the rest obtained from reference TRBV28 and TRBJ1-5, is as follows: DVKVTQSSRYLVKRTGEKVFLECVQDMDHENMFWYRQDPGLGLRLIYFSYDVKMKEKGDIPEGYSVSREKKERFSLILESASTNQTSMYLCASSPTGGSNQPQHFGDGTRLSIL.

This sequence joins TRBV25-1 and TRBJ2-5; 16 bases match TRBD2. Unmatched junction bases numbered 9, after V lost 3 bases and J lost 5 bases. There are 18 residues in the CDR3. Germline CDR1 and CDR2: MGHDK and SYGVNS. Written as DNA, the CDR3 is TGTGCCAGCAGTGAGCCGGGGACTAGCGGGAGGGCGGGGGAGACCCAGTACTTC. It encodes CASSEPGTSGRAGETQYF.

DNA of the CDR3: TGCGCCAGCAGCTTGGCAACAGGGACGGGGTACGAGCAGTACTTC. Translation gives CASSLATGTGYEQYF. The rearrangement joins TRBV5-1 to TRBJ2-7, with a weak D call TRBD1 (6 bases). Germline V gene data show CDR1 as SGHRS and CDR2 as YFSETQ. There are 15 residues in the CDR3. V was cut by 0 bases and J by 4 bases, with 14 bases left in between.

The chain is built from TRBV27 and TRBJ1-2; D gene uncertain. CDR1 and CDR2 from the germline V gene are MNHEY and SMNVEV (reference sequence). Trimming removed 2 bases from V and 3 bases from J, with 16 bases in between. This CDR3 has 16 residues. Here the CDR3 reads CASSLDSDGFYYGYTF. The CDR3 nucleotides are TGTGCCAGCAGTTTAGACTCCGACGGGTTTTACTATGGCTACACCTTC.

The CDR3 protein is CASIPGDRVLEQYF. CDR3 bases: TGTGCCAGCATTCCCGGGGACAGGGTTCTCGAGCAGTACTTC. This rearrangement joins TRBV6-1 to TRBJ2-7, with TRBD1 matching 9 bases. The CDR3 totals 14 residues. J was trimmed by 6 bases and V by 7 bases; bases with no gene match: 10. Looked up from germline, CDR1 is MNHNS and CDR2 is SASEGT.

The chain recombines TRBV2 with TRBJ2-7; 8 positions match TRBD2. This CDR3 has 13 amino acids. Germline V gene sequence: CDR1 SNHLY, CDR2 FYNNEI. Unmatched junction bases numbered 0, after V lost 5 bases and J lost 0 bases. The CDR3 DNA reads as TGTGCCAGCAGTAGCGGGGGCTCCTACGAGCAGTACTTC. It specifies CASSSGGSYEQYF. The variable domain in full, with the rest retrieved from reference TRBV2 and TRBJ2-7, is EPEVTQTPSHQVTQMGQEVILRCVPISNHLYFYWYRQILGQKVEFLVSFYNNEISEKSEIFDDQFSVERPDGSNFTLKIRSTKLEDSAMYFCASSSGGSYEQYFGPGTRLTVT.

There are a few counts of this clone. The chain uses TRBV28 and TRBJ1-2; D unclear. This CDR3 is 12 amino acids long. Between the trimmed V and J ends, which lost 7 bases and 8 bases, there was a span of 14 bases. Germline V gene lookup returns CDR1 MDHEN and CDR2 SYDVKM. In DNA, the CDR3 is TGTGCCAGCAATTCGGGATCCCTGGGCTACACCTTC. This sequence encodes CASNSGSLGYTF.

The chain couples TRBV4-3 to TRBJ1-6; 9 bases are a match to TRBD1. The CDR3 is 15 amino acids. V dropped 3 bases and J dropped 7; count of bases not matched to a gene: 4. Germline CDR1 reads LGHNA; CDR2 reads YSLEER. Here the CDR3 reads CASSQSGQGNSPLHF. CDR3 bases: TGCGCCAGCAGCCAGTCCGGACAGGGGAATTCACCCCTCCACTTT.

This chain joins TRBV5-1 and TRBJ2-6; unclear D gene. Trimming took off 0 bases at V and 2 bases at J, with 9 bases between the two ends. The germline V gene has CDR1 SGHRS and CDR2 YFSETQ. This CDR3 comprises 16 residues. CDR3 residues: CASSLGPSAGANVLTF. Written as DNA, the CDR3 is TGCGCCAGCAGCTTGGGGCCCAGCGCTGGGGCCAACGTCCTGACTTTC.

The rearrangement joins TRBV7-9 to TRBJ2-1; 11 nucleotides align to TRBD2. V was clipped by 5 bases and J by 12 bases; unmatched bases: 9. The germline CDR1 and CDR2 sequences are SEHNR and FQNEAQ (reference sequence). This CDR3 region has 14 residues. As DNA, the CDR3 is TGTGCCAGCAGCCGGCCCCTAGCGGGAGGCGCGCAGTTCTTC. It yields the protein CASSRPLAGGAQFF.

This chain connects TRBV2 to TRBJ2-7; possibly TRBD2 for D (6 bases). V gave up 2 bases and J gave up 0 bases, with 11 bases separating them. CDR1 is SNHLY, CDR2 FYNNEI, per germline. The CDR3 has 15 residues. CDR3 sequence: CASSESLAISYEQYF. In nucleotides, the CDR3 is TGTGCCAGCAGTGAAAGCCTAGCGATCTCCTACGAGCAGTACTTC.

Comment on this clone: Compared with germline, one end of the junction differs, possibly owing to a read error. The chain has TRBV18 and TRBJ1-2, with a possible D match to TRBD1 (6 bases). The CDR3 runs 12 residues. Germline V gives CDR1 KGHSH, CDR2 LQKENI. CDR3 amino acids: CASLVGQTPLSF. CDR3 bases: TGTGCCAGCTTGGTCGGACAGACCCCTTTGTCCTTC. The whole variable domain, remainder taken from reference TRBV18 and TRBJ1-2, is NAGVMQNPRHLVRRRGQEARLRCSPMKGHSHVYWYRQLPEEGLKFMVYLQKENIIDESGMPKERFSAEFPKEGPSILRIQQVVRGDSAAYFCASLVGQTPLSFGSGTRLTVV.

V is TRBV10-3 and J is TRBJ2-5, with TRBD2 matching over 7 bases. Germline trimming cut 6 bases from V and 5 bases from J; bases unmatched to any gene: 6. CDR1 ENHRY and CDR2 SYGVKD come from the germline V gene. CDR3 length equals 13 residues. The CDR3 region is CAIRGGSWETQYF. The CDR3 nucleotides are TGTGCCATCAGGGGAGGGTCCTGGGAGACCCAGTACTTC.

The V and J genes are TRBV4-3 and TRBJ1-2; 10 nucleotides agree with TRBD1. CDR1 LGHNA and CDR2 YSLEER come from the germline V gene. The CDR3 is 18 residues long. The V segment lost 0 bases and the J segment 4 bases; nucleotides outside the gene matches: 11. This CDR3 is CASSQDLGRQGAGYGYTF. The CDR3 DNA reads as TGCGCCAGCAGCCAAGATTTGGGTCGACAGGGGGCCGGCTATGGCTACACCTTC.

The CDR3 DNA reads TGTGCCAGCAGTGACTTTAGGGAGCCAGATACGCAGTATTTT. Its protein is CASSDFREPDTQYF. The V call is TRBV6-4, the J call TRBJ2-3; possibly TRBD2 for D (5 bases). The CDR3 is 14 amino acids. The V and J ends lost 1 base and 4 bases respectively, with 9 bases between them. Germline CDR1 is MRHNA and CDR2 is SNTAGT.